This T cell receptor (beta chain) was documented in a study of Ad26.COV2.S vaccination and SARS-CoV-2 variants. In the study overall: The donor belonged to the COV1001 Ad26.COV2.S trial arm.

TCRdb's copy holds only in-frame clones and misses some; the assay was immunoSEQ multiplex PCR. This sample has about 480,000 clones, with around nine tenths found just once. Whole-study results and caveats: Reports say spike-specific CD8+ and CD4+ T cell responses covered substantial breadth after vaccination. Non-spike TCR breadth showed similarity between vaccine and placebo recipients.

As to treatment: around 19 received Ad26.COV2.S at low or high dose, single or two shots; roughly 5 received placebo; per-sample allocation not given. Day 63 after the first vaccine or placebo injection was the time point for sampling. As regards this clone: Its antigen is undetermined.

With 0 bases removed from V and 3 bases from J, the gap between germline ends came to 9 bases. This CDR3 region has 15 residues. Sequenced material: peripheral blood, taken in a trial of Ad26.COV2.S vaccine versus placebo. The TCR sequence derives from a person aged 18-60 years who received the Ad26.COV2.S COVID-19 vaccine or a placebo. V gene TRBV23-1 combines with J gene TRBJ2-4, with a possible D match to TRBD1 (6 bases). TRBV23-1 has ORF status, its function being uncertain. CDR3 in amino acids: CASSQSQGDKNIQYF. As DNA, the CDR3 is TGCGCCAGCAGTCAATCACAGGGCGACAAAAACATTCAGTACTTC.